This T cell receptor (beta chain) was captured in a study of post-analysis software for immune sequencing data (dated by TCRdb to the mid-2010s). For the wider study: Recorded disease courses included relapsing-remitting, secondary progressive and progressive-relapsing multiple sclerosis, with some patients lacking subtype annotation. Patient repertoires were compared against ten to twelve previously published healthy control repertoires from donors aged about 6 to 25 years. A subset of samples was prepared in parallel using single-end sample barcoding, then pooled and co-amplified after Illumina adapter ligation. Summary of the overall study and its limitations: Direct clustering with F measure revealed strong co-clustering of samples prepared in the same batch, which led to a batch-effect correction. A handful of TRBV segments, including TRBV5-6, TRBV5-1 and TRBV20-1, were significantly more frequent in patients than controls. Multiple sclerosis patients had significantly lower normalized Chao1 diversity than controls, a result that suggests substantial peripheral T-cell clonal expansion. The control group was slightly older than the multiple sclerosis patient group.

To demonstrate the VDJtools post-analysis software, TCR beta repertoires were profiled from the peripheral blood of about 13 young patients with multiple sclerosis. The multiple sclerosis patients were children and adolescents between roughly 6 and 16 years of age. Preparation of the library involved PCR. The instrument was an Illumina HiSeq 2500. To reduce PCR and sequencing biases, unique molecular identifiers were built into the TCR beta cDNA libraries. Per 1 to 10 million input T cells, roughly 500,000 cDNA molecules were obtained, such that each molecule approximated one T cell. The patient libraries were prepared and sequenced with the same protocol used for the earlier healthy control dataset. Samples belonging to the same batch were prepared together, multiplexed and sequenced on a shared HiSeq lane. In the authors' own workflow: Raw barcoded reads were processed with MIGEC, discarding single-read molecular identifier groups before consensus assembly and CDR3 extraction. VDJtools was used for post-analysis of the clonotype tables, with diversity normalized by down-sampling every dataset to the smallest sample size. To correct batch-related cross-sample contamination, repertoire overlap clustering matched CDR3 amino acid sequences but not nucleotide sequences. Starting from the raw public reads, TCRdb applied fastp trimming at Q25, assembled clones with MiXCR and retained in-frame beta chains. Each CDR3 protein gets just one entry, which takes the most common genes and DNA from the rows behind it. TCRdb, not the authors, supplied the V and J calls. A total of about 820,000 distinct CDR3 sequences appear in this sample, roughly 58% of them only once. Around 4.5% of the sample goes to the ten largest clones.

This clonotype showed up just a few times. It has no known antigen specificity. No base qualities exist here, and no much larger clone lies one base off it. From its cysteine to its phenylalanine, the CDR3 spans 16 amino acids. The kept DNA is CDR3 alone, 48 bases in frame from the first base. Trimming accounts for 0 bases at V and 8 bases at J, while the number of junction bases matched to no gene is 4. In the germline V gene, CDR1 corresponds to MRHNA and CDR2 to SNTAGT. In this chain, TRBV6-4 is recombined with TRBJ2-1; the junction holds 13 bases that match TRBD2. The clonotype originates from a girl between 5 and 17 years old with multiple sclerosis. Material: blood. CDR3 reads: CASSDSGTSGVDEQFF. The bases are TGTGCCAGCAGTGACTCGGGGACTAGCGGGGTTGATGAGCAGTTCTTC.